This passage covers 6 T cell receptor beta chains from one sample sequenced in a study of blood T cell repertoires in COVID-19. Clones were sequenced by immunoSEQ multiplex PCR, and TCRdb holds only the in-frame ones, with some missing. This table holds a few hundred thousand clones, about nine tenths found once. The sequenced sample was PBMCs or T cells enriched from blood (not recorded which). These receptors were collected from a woman aged 25-40 years who had recovered from COVID-19.

This chain links TRBV6-5 with TRBJ1-2, with a possible D match to TRBD1 (6 bases). V was trimmed by 6 bases and J by 4 bases, leaving 15 bases between them. This CDR3 region has 14 residues. Germline V gives CDR1 MNHEY, CDR2 SVGAGI. CDR3 loop: CASSQSGQLYGYTF. CDR3 in DNA: TGTGCCAGCAGCCAATCCGGACAGCTCTATGGCTACACCTTC.

The CDR3 coding sequence is TGTGCCAGCAGCCTCAACTACGAGCAGTACTTC. This encodes CASSLNYEQYF. The chain recombines TRBV14 with TRBJ2-7; D not certain. This CDR3 spans 11 amino acids. The germline V and J ends were trimmed by 4 bases and 3 bases, with 4 bases remaining between them. Germline loops: CDR1 SGHDN, CDR2 FVKESK.

This clone was found once. The rearrangement uses TRBV30 and TRBJ2-7, with 11 bases identical to TRBD2. CDR3 size: 15 residues. V shed 2 bases and J 4 bases; nucleotides not matched to a gene: 7. Germline V gene lookup returns CDR1 GTSNPN and CDR2 SVGIG (reference sequence). CDR3 coding DNA: TGTGCCTGGAGTCCGCTGGGACTAGCGGTGTACGAGCAGTACTTC. Protein product: CAWSPLGLAVYEQYF. Supplemented by reference TRBV30 and TRBJ2-7, the full variable domain reads SQTIHQWPATLVQPVGSPLSLECTVEGTSNPNLYWYRQAAGRGLQLLFYSVGIGQISSEVPQNLSASRPQDRQFILSSKKLLLSDSGFYLCAWSPLGLAVYEQYFGPGTRLTVT.

The chain is built from TRBV24-1 and TRBJ1-1, with 8 bases identical to TRBD1. The junction had 9 bases not matched to a gene; V was cut back by 9 bases and J by 4 bases. Germline CDR1 and CDR2: KGHDR and SFDVKD. The CDR3 covers 14 residues. The CDR3 DNA follows: TGTGCCACCCGGGGTAACAGGGGGAGCACTGAAGCTTTCTTT. This gives the protein CATRGNRGSTEAFF.

V is TRBV30 and J is TRBJ2-7, with D perhaps matching TRBD2 (5 bases). Germline CDR1 reads GTSNPN; CDR2 reads SVGIG (reference sequence). V dropped 3 bases and J dropped 3 bases, with 9 bases sitting between them. The CDR3 loop spans 12 amino acids. CDR3 in amino acids: CAWRGSSYEQYF. In DNA, the CDR3 is TGTGCCTGGAGGGGGAGCAGCTACGAGCAGTACTTC.

The rearrangement joins TRBV27 to TRBJ2-7; 11 bases agree with TRBD2. V gave up 4 bases and J gave up 7 bases; unmatched junction bases: 6. CDR1 and CDR2 (germline): MNHEY, SMNVEV (reference sequence). The CDR3 runs to 14 residues. The CDR3 region is CASSSGTSGAEQYF. Here the CDR3 DNA reads TGTGCCAGCAGTTCCGGGACTAGCGGTGCGGAGCAGTACTTC.